These T cell receptor beta chains were read from a single sample in a study of spatial heterogeneity in lung cancer. TCRdb processed the 5' RACE reads anew with MiXCR; each CDR3 protein has one entry. This table holds under 7,000 distinct CDR3 sequences, around 15% found once. Specimen: lung tumor tissue, collected at surgery. These receptors originate from a male donor with early-stage non-small cell lung cancer. CDR3s include the opening cysteine and the closing phenylalanine or tryptophan. Each record gives: CDR3 protein, CDR3 DNA, V gene, J gene, D gene, clone size. D genes are given only for firm matches. Size is omitted from some rows. Given values are once, few, many or a class for expanded clones.

CASSKLAGKNTGELFF	TGTGCCAGCAGCAAACTAGCGGGGAAGAACACCGGGGAGCTGTTTTTT	TRBV3-1	TRBJ2-2	TRBD2	medium-sized
CASSPTEPYSGGREAFF	TGCGCCAGCAGCCCCACCGAACCCTACTCAGGAGGACGGGAAGCTTTCTTT	TRBV4-1	TRBJ1-1	NA	few
CASGLTSFEYF	TGTGCCAGCGGATTAACTAGCTTTGAGTACTTC	TRBV2	TRBJ2-7	NA	many
CASKLDRATGELFF	TGTGCCAGCAAATTAGACAGGGCCACCGGGGAGCTGTTTTTT	TRBV12-3/TRBV12-4	TRBJ2-2	TRBD1	few
CSVDGQGTHEQFF	TGCAGCGTTGACGGACAGGGGACCCATGAGCAGTTCTTC	TRBV29-1	TRBJ2-1	TRBD1	medium-sized
CASSLDFSGELFF	TGTGCCAGCAGCTTAGATTTTTCCGGGGAGCTGTTTTTT	TRBV11-3	TRBJ2-2	NA	many
CASSLRAGGPEDTQYF	TGCGCCAGCAGCTTAAGAGCGGGAGGGCCAGAAGATACGCAGTATTTT	TRBV5-1	TRBJ2-3	TRBD2	medium-sized
CASSARRIQETQYF	TGTGCCAGCAGTGCTCGGCGGATCCAAGAGACCCAGTACTTC	TRBV2	TRBJ2-5	NA	many
CASSFTLLLAGGADTQYF	TGCGCCAGCAGCTTTACCCTCCTACTAGCGGGAGGCGCAGATACGCAGTATTTT	TRBV5-1	TRBJ2-3	TRBD2	medium-sized
CASSEGGGNTEAFF	TGCGCCAGCAGTGAGGGGGGGGGGAACACTGAAGCTTTCTTT	TRBV10-2	TRBJ1-1	NA	medium-sized
CASSLRDPGNTEAFF	TGTGCCAGCAGCCTAAGGGACCCGGGGAACACTGAAGCTTTCTTT	TRBV7-9	TRBJ1-1	NA	many
CASTRAGGPNNSGNTIYF	TGTGCCAGCACCCGAGCAGGGGGCCCAAACAACTCTGGAAACACCATATATTTT	TRBV4-2	TRBJ1-3	TRBD1	NA
CASSLSNGVTDTQYF	TGCGCCAGCAGCCTCAGTAACGGGGTCACAGATACGCAGTATTTT	TRBV4-1	TRBJ2-3	NA	many
CASSSQGGETQYF	TGCGCCAGCAGCTCACAGGGGGGGGAGACCCAGTACTTC	TRBV5-1	TRBJ2-5	NA	many
CASSKSNQPQHF	TGTGCCAGCAGTAAGAGCAATCAGCCCCAGCATTTT	TRBV6-6	TRBJ1-5	NA	medium-sized
CASSLAGGPRETQYF	TGTGCCAGCAGCTTAGCGGGAGGGCCTAGGGAGACCCAGTACTTC	TRBV13	TRBJ2-5	TRBD2	medium-sized
CASSEVSPRGGNEQYF	TGTGCCAGCAGTGAAGTCTCCCCCCGGGGGGGCAACGAGCAGTACTTC	TRBV2	TRBJ2-7	TRBD2	medium-sized
CSARAPQGIGYGYTF	TGCAGTGCTAGAGCCCCACAGGGGATAGGCTATGGCTACACCTTC	TRBV20-1	TRBJ1-2	TRBD1	NA
CASSRASDTQYF	TGCGCCAGCAGCCGGGCCTCTGATACGCAGTATTTT	TRBV5-1	TRBJ2-3	NA	medium-sized
CSARDRRQGAMGAFF	TGCAGTGCTAGAGATCGGAGACAGGGGGCAATGGGAGCTTTCTTT	TRBV20-1	TRBJ1-1	TRBD1	many
CSAGDFSGSSYNEQFF	TGCAGTGCGGGAGATTTTAGCGGGAGCTCCTACAATGAGCAGTTCTTC	TRBV20-1	TRBJ2-1	TRBD2	medium-sized
CASSGPAGGPTDTQYF	TGCGCCAGCAGCGGCCCGGCGGGAGGGCCCACAGATACGCAGTATTTT	TRBV5-1	TRBJ2-3	TRBD2	NA
CATSGPHLEEQFF	TGTGCCACCAGTGGGCCCCACCTTGAGGAGCAGTTCTTC	TRBV24-1	TRBJ2-1	NA	large
CASSFLAGFSGANVLTF	TGTGCCAGCAGCTTTCTAGCGGGGTTCTCTGGGGCCAACGTCCTGACTTTC	TRBV7-8	TRBJ2-6	TRBD2	many
CASSPGQHYGYTF	TGTGCCAGCAGTCCAGGACAACACTATGGCTACACCTTC	TRBV27	TRBJ1-2	NA	NA
CASSPAKNIQYF	TGTGCCAGCTCACCCGCCAAAAACATTCAGTACTTC	TRBV18	TRBJ2-4	NA	medium-sized
CASTRLINTGELFF	TGCGCCAGCACACGACTTATCAACACCGGGGAGCTGTTTTTT	TRBV5-1	TRBJ2-2	NA	medium-sized
CASTPGGGAAQPQHF	TGTGCCAGCACCCCAGGTGGGGGGGCAGCGCAGCCCCAGCATTTT	TRBV28	TRBJ1-5	NA	large
CASIVGGGRANYGYTF	TGTGCCAGCATAGTGGGAGGGGGCCGAGCTAACTATGGCTACACCTTC	TRBV28	TRBJ1-2	TRBD1	many
CASSYPGMGSTYEQYF	TGTGCCAGCAGTTACCCAGGGATGGGGTCGACCTACGAGCAGTACTTC	TRBV28	TRBJ2-7	NA	medium-sized
CASSSNIEGAKNIQYF	TGTGCCAGCAGTTCCAACATCGAGGGGGCCAAAAACATTCAGTACTTC	TRBV6-6	TRBJ2-4	NA	many
CASSQNKWGQNYEQYF	TGTGCCAGCAGCCAAAACAAGTGGGGACAGAACTACGAGCAGTACTTC	TRBV28	TRBJ2-7	TRBD1	many
CASSPHISYEQYF	TGTGCCAGCAGCCCCCATATTTCCTACGAGCAGTACTTC	TRBV7-9	TRBJ2-7	NA	few
CSAPLAGPSYEQYF	TGCAGTGCCCCACTAGCGGGACCCTCCTACGAGCAGTACTTC	TRBV20-1	TRBJ2-7	TRBD2	medium-sized
CASSTSGASTDTQYF	TGTGCCAGCAGTACCTCAGGGGCCTCCACAGATACGCAGTATTTT	TRBV6-6	TRBJ2-3	NA	many
CSAIPGYYEQYF	TGCAGTGCTATCCCTGGCTACTACGAGCAGTACTTC	TRBV20-1	TRBJ2-7	NA	medium-sized
CASSFQGTNTEAFF	TGCGCCAGCAGCTTCCAGGGGACGAACACTGAAGCTTTCTTT	TRBV5-1	TRBJ1-1	NA	medium-sized
CASSQEGQSEANVLTF	TGCGCCAGCAGCCAGGAAGGACAGAGTGAGGCCAACGTCCTGACTTTC	TRBV4-1	TRBJ2-6	NA	NA
CASRVTGTTEAFF	TGTGCCAGCAGGGTTACCGGGACCACTGAAGCTTTCTTT	TRBV6-1	TRBJ1-1	NA	many
CASSPLGNIQYF	TGTGCCAGCTCACCACTGGGAAACATTCAGTACTTC	TRBV18	TRBJ2-4	NA	medium-sized
CASSLVSGRSYEQYF	TGTGCCAGCAGCTTAGTTTCCGGGAGATCCTACGAGCAGTACTTC	TRBV7-9	TRBJ2-7	NA	medium-sized
CASSQAPGTGGSYEQYF	TGCGCCAGCAGCCAAGCACCCGGGACAGGGGGCTCCTACGAGCAGTACTTC	TRBV4-1	TRBJ2-7	TRBD1	medium-sized
CASNLMDAHQETQYF	TGTGCCAGCAACCTGATGGACGCCCACCAAGAGACCCAGTACTTC	TRBV6-1	TRBJ2-5	NA	medium-sized
CASSPPGTSSYEQYF	TGTGCCAGCAGCCCACCCGGGACTAGCTCGTACGAGCAGTACTTC	TRBV6-6	TRBJ2-7	TRBD2	medium-sized
CASSQDRAEVRRNEQFF	TGTGCCAGCAGCCAAGATAGGGCGGAAGTTAGGAGAAATGAGCAGTTCTTC	TRBV3-1	TRBJ2-1	NA	medium-sized
CASSRYSTNEKLFF	TGTGCCAGCAGCCGCTACTCAACTAATGAAAAACTGTTTTTT	TRBV4-2	TRBJ1-4	NA	many
CASSLAGDGRYEQYF	TGTGCCAGCAGCTTAGCGGGGGACGGACGCTACGAGCAGTACTTC	TRBV7-9	TRBJ2-7	NA	medium-sized
CASSYSSRVVYEQYF	TGTGCCAGCAGTTACTCTTCCAGGGTTGTCTACGAGCAGTACTTC	TRBV6-2/TRBV6-3	TRBJ2-7	NA	many
CASSVLQGKYGYTF	TGTGCCAGCAGTGTTCTACAGGGGAAGTATGGCTACACCTTC	TRBV12-3/TRBV12-4	TRBJ1-2	TRBD1	medium-sized
CSVVGDQGKSSYEQYF	TGCAGCGTTGTTGGGGATCAGGGGAAAAGCTCCTACGAGCAGTACTTC	TRBV29-1	TRBJ2-7	NA	many
CAISDRGPGTGELFF	TGTGCCATCAGTGATCGGGGGCCGGGCACCGGGGAGCTGTTTTTT	TRBV10-3	TRBJ2-2	NA	NA
CASSFRTSGGYEQFF	TGTGCCAGCAGCTTTAGGACTAGCGGGGGATATGAGCAGTTCTTC	TRBV5-4	TRBJ2-1	TRBD2	NA
CASSLVLGSKNIQYF	TGTGCCAGCAGCTTAGTTCTCGGGAGTAAAAACATTCAGTACTTC	TRBV7-2	TRBJ2-4	NA	medium-sized